Below are 32 T cell receptor beta chains sequenced from a single sample in a study of blood T cell repertoires in COVID-19 (TCRdb year 2020). Library construction relied on the immunoSEQ multiplex PCR assay. This is the immuneACCESS table as TCRdb keeps it, with only in-frame sequences that have V and J called. A part of the clones is gone; compared with another copy, unresolved V genes explain less than half, and the rest is unexplained. The sample table lists approximately 250,000 clones, 88% of them with a count of one. Jointly, the top ten make up roughly a tenth of the sample. The specimen was peripheral blood. Receptor source: a woman in her seventies with COVID-19, enrolled during active disease.

This chain links TRBV7-6 with TRBJ2-2; 8 positions agree with TRBD1. The CDR3 runs 16 residues. Germline CDR1 SGHVS, CDR2 FNYEAQ. With 1 base clipped from V and 3 bases from J, the junction kept 4 bases outside the gene matches. CDR3 sequence reads: CASSLGQGLDTGELFF. CDR3 bases: TGTGCCAGCAGCTTAGGACAGGGGCTCGACACCGGGGAGCTGTTTTTT.

This rearrangement joins TRBV19 to TRBJ2-5; D is ambiguous. This CDR3 is 15 amino acids long. V gave up 3 bases and J gave up 2 bases, with 13 bases separating them. The germline gives CDR1 LNHDA, CDR2 SQIVND (reference sequence). CDR3 DNA sequence: TGTGCCAGTAGTATCTCCCGCAACCTACAAGAGACCCAGTACTTC. Its translation: CASSISRNLQETQYF.

The rearrangement links TRBV9 to TRBJ1-1; D is ambiguous. CDR1 is SGDLS and CDR2 is YYNGEE in the germline V gene. Trimming removed 2 bases at V and 4 bases at J, with 15 bases between. The CDR3 contains 15 residues. This CDR3 reads CASSVLAQAGTEAFF. CDR3 nucleotides: TGTGCCAGCAGCGTGTTAGCTCAGGCGGGCACTGAAGCTTTCTTT.

This clone came up once. J is TRBJ1-2 and V is TRBV6-5, with 7 bases aligning to TRBD1. V trimming: 0 bases; J trimming: 7 bases; junction bases outside the gene matches: 8. Looked up from germline, CDR1 is MNHEY and CDR2 is SVGAGI. The CDR3 covers 15 residues. The CDR3 sequence is CASSYSYVQGTGYTF. The DNA for the CDR3 is TGTGCCAGCAGTTACTCATACGTACAGGGGACTGGCTACACCTTC.

The chain carries TRBV10-3 and TRBJ1-2; 11 bases match TRBD1. Germline CDR1 reads ENHRY; CDR2 reads SYGVKD. The length of the CDR3 is 15 residues. V shed 2 bases and J 3 bases; nucleotides not matched to a gene: 2. Here the CDR3 reads CAISEGTGGHYGYTF. As DNA, the CDR3 is TGTGCCATCAGTGAGGGGACAGGGGGGCACTATGGCTACACCTTC.

Turning to this clone: The germline gene is not matched at one end of the junction; a read error may be the cause. The chain recombines TRBV5-1 with TRBJ1-2, with D unresolved. This CDR3 spans 13 amino acids. CDR1 and CDR2 (germline): SGHRS, YFSETQ. The CDR3 loop reads CASSPAGNFGYTF. The CDR3 coding sequence is TGCGCCAGCAGTCCGGCGGGCAACTTTGGCTACACCTTC.

This clone was counted a single time. The rearrangement links TRBV5-1 to TRBJ1-4; D ambiguous. The germline gives CDR1 SGHRS, CDR2 YFSETQ. This CDR3 spans 14 amino acids. The V and J ends lost 5 bases and 5 bases respectively, with 13 bases between them. The CDR3 DNA sequence: TGCGCCAGCAGGAAAGAAACAGAAAATGAAAAACTGTTTTTT. This sequence encodes CASRKETENEKLFF. Drawing the rest from reference TRBV5-1 and TRBJ1-4, the complete variable domain is KAGVTQTPRYLIKTRGQQVTLSCSPISGHRSVSWYQQTPGQGLQFLFEYFSETQRNKGNFPGRFSGRQFSNSRSEMNVSTLELGDSALYLCASRKETENEKLFFGSGTQLSVL.

The V gene is TRBV9, the J gene TRBJ1-5; 7 bases agree with TRBD1. Trimming cost V 3 bases and J 7 bases; bases outside gene matches: 10. The CDR3 runs 15 residues. Germline CDR1 SGDLS, CDR2 YYNGEE. CDR3: CASSGGQVVGQPQHF. DNA for the CDR3: TGTGCCAGCAGCGGTGGACAGGTAGTGGGCCAGCCCCAGCATTTT.

The genes are TRBV25-1 and TRBJ2-1, with 10 bases that match TRBD2. The CDR3 is made up of 18 amino acids. J lost 0 bases, V lost 0 bases, and 5 bases had no gene match. Germline CDR1 is MGHDK and CDR2 is SYGVNS. The CDR3 here is CASSEYGASGSSYNEQFF. Here the CDR3 DNA reads TGTGCCAGCAGTGAATATGGGGCTAGCGGGAGCTCCTACAATGAGCAGTTCTTC.

The chain employs TRBV5-6 and TRBJ1-5; D is uncertain. The CDR3 length is 15 residues. The ends were cut back, 1 base at V and 3 bases at J, with 11 bases in the middle. CDR1 and CDR2 (germline): SGHDT, YYEEEE. DNA for the CDR3: TGTGCCAGCAGCTTGTACGGAGACCACAATCAGCCCCAGCATTTT. This translates into CASSLYGDHNQPQHF.

The V gene is TRBV4-1, the J gene TRBJ2-5; TRBD2 matches at 8 bases. The CDR3 has 16 residues. Germline CDR1 and CDR2: MGHRA and YSYEKL. The V gene end was trimmed by 0 bases and the J gene end by 2 bases; junction bases not matched to a gene: 5. The CDR3 nucleotides are TGCGCCAGCAGCCAAGATTTGATAGCGGGGCAAGAGACCCAGTACTTC. It is translated as CASSQDLIAGQETQYF.

J is TRBJ1-1 and V is TRBV28; 9 bases are a match to TRBD1. J lost 7 bases, V lost 3 bases, and 6 bases had no gene match. The V gene's germline CDR1 is MDHEN and CDR2 SYDVKM. The length of the CDR3 is 14 residues. CDR3 bases: TGTGCCAGCAGTTTCCTCGGGACAGGGAATGAAGCTTTCTTT. It yields the protein CASSFLGTGNEAFF.

The chain is built from TRBV7-3 and TRBJ1-1; 11 bases align to TRBD1. V lost 6 bases to trimming and J lost 4 bases; unmatched junction nucleotides: 7. The CDR3 has 15 residues. CDR1 SGHTA and CDR2 FQGTGA come from the germline V gene. In nucleotides, the CDR3 is TGTGCCAGCAGTATAACCGGGACAGGGGGCACTGAAGCTTTCTTT. This codes for CASSITGTGGTEAFF.

This chain connects TRBV27 to TRBJ2-2, with a tentative D call TRBD2 (6 bases). The CDR3 has 15 residues. Looked up from germline, CDR1 is MNHEY and CDR2 is SMNVEV (reference sequence). Trimming took off 3 bases at V and 4 bases at J, with 12 bases between the two ends. The DNA of the CDR3 is TGTGCCAGCAGTTTGTGGTCCGGGGGCACCGGGGAGCTGTTTTTT. Protein: CASSLWSGGTGELFF.

The V call is TRBV19, the J call TRBJ2-7; maybe TRBD2 (7 bases). Germline lookup yields CDR1 LNHDA and CDR2 SQIVND (reference sequence). This CDR3 region has 13 residues. CDR3 in DNA: TGTGCAGTAGGGGGGGCGGACCGGTTGGAGCAGTACTTC. Protein sequence: CAVGGADRLEQYF.

Here the CDR3 DNA reads TGTGCCAGCAGCGTAGGAGGGGGACCCTACAATGAGCAGTTCTTC. This sequence encodes CASSVGGGPYNEQFF. The V and J genes are TRBV9 and TRBJ2-1; weak D call: TRBD1 (6 bases). Looked up from germline, CDR1 is SGDLS and CDR2 is YYNGEE. This CDR3 spans 15 amino acids. V lost 0 bases, J lost 2 bases, and 9 bases lay in between.

A remark on this clone: Mismatch with germline at one junction end may stem from a read error. The V and J genes are TRBV18 and TRBJ1-4; D unclear. The germline V gene has CDR1 KGHSH and CDR2 LQKENI. The CDR3 loop spans 16 amino acids. CDR3 region: CVSSPDLGVVPGKLFF. CDR3 in DNA: TGTGTCAGCTCACCCGATTTGGGAGTGGTTCCCGGAAAACTGTTTTTT.

The chain couples TRBV6-1 to TRBJ2-5, with 8 nucleotides matching TRBD2. The germline V gene encodes CDR1 MNHNS and CDR2 SASEGT. V lost 2 bases to trimming and J lost 13 bases; unmatched junction nucleotides: 0. This CDR3 has 10 amino acids. CDR3 protein: CASSELAGYF. CDR3 sequence (DNA): TGTGCCAGCAGTGAACTAGCGGGGTACTTC.

The V gene is TRBV5-1, the J gene TRBJ1-1, with TRBD1 as a possible D gene (5 bases). The germline V gene encodes CDR1 SGHRS and CDR2 YFSETQ. The CDR3 totals 14 residues. Between the trimmed V and J ends, which lost 2 bases and 7 bases, there was a span of 15 bases. The CDR3 loop reads CASSFGTYRVEAFF. The CDR3 DNA reads TGCGCCAGCAGCTTTGGGACTTATAGGGTTGAAGCTTTCTTT.

In DNA form, the CDR3 reads TGCGCCAGCAGCTTTACTAGCGGAGAATACAATGAGCAGTTCTTC. It specifies CASSFTSGEYNEQFF. The rearrangement joins TRBV5-1 to TRBJ2-1; 8 nucleotides align to TRBD2. CDR3 length equals 15 residues. J was trimmed by 4 bases and V by 2 bases; bases with no gene match: 5. Germline V CDR1 and CDR2: SGHRS, YFSETQ. The full variable domain, rest sourced from reference TRBV5-1 and TRBJ2-1, is KAGVTQTPRYLIKTRGQQVTLSCSPISGHRSVSWYQQTPGQGLQFLFEYFSETQRNKGNFPGRFSGRQFSNSRSEMNVSTLELGDSALYLCASSFTSGEYNEQFFGPGTRLTVL.

The V call is TRBV5-1, the J call TRBJ1-2, with D tentatively TRBD1 (5 bases). This CDR3 region has 14 residues. The germline V gene encodes CDR1 SGHRS and CDR2 YFSETQ. Trimming shortened V by 0 bases and J by 6 bases, and 12 bases separated the two germline ends. CDR3 sequence reads: CASSLARVGHGYTF. The CDR3 bases are TGCGCCAGCAGCTTGGCCAGGGTGGGCCATGGCTACACCTTC.

The V gene is TRBV12-3 or TRBV12-4, the J gene TRBJ2-1; D is unclear. The V and J ends lost 7 bases and 4 bases respectively, with 11 bases between them. This CDR3 comprises 13 residues. DNA for the CDR3: TGTGCCAGCACCCCAGACTCGTACAATGAGCAGTTCTTC. Protein sequence: CASTPDSYNEQFF.

V gene TRBV7-9 combines with J gene TRBJ1-4, with D possibly being TRBD1 (6 bases). The CDR3 length is 16 residues. The V and J ends lost 5 bases and 3 bases respectively, with 16 bases between them. Germline values: CDR1 SEHNR, CDR2 FQNEAQ (reference sequence). The CDR3 DNA follows: TGTGCCAGCAGCCATTATTCAGGGGTAGCTAATGAAAAACTGTTTTTT. This translates into CASSHYSGVANEKLFF. The full variable domain, rest sourced from reference TRBV7-9 and TRBJ1-4, is DTGVSQNPRHKITKRGQNVTFRCDPISEHNRLYWYRQTLGQGPEFLTYFQNEAQLEKSRLLSDRFSAERPKGSFSTLEIQRTEQGDSAMYLCASSHYSGVANEKLFFGSGTQLSVL.

V is TRBV7-9 and J is TRBJ2-3, with a possible D match to TRBD2 (6 bases). The CDR3 consists of 14 residues. Germline assignment: CDR1 SEHNR and CDR2 FQNEAQ (reference sequence). The V gene lost 0 bases and the J gene lost 6 bases, with 10 bases spanning the gap. The CDR3 DNA follows: TGTGCCAGCAGCTTAGCCCGGGGGAGGGATACGCAGTATTTT. Encoded protein: CASSLARGRDTQYF.

V gene TRBV5-1 combines with J gene TRBJ2-2; 9 positions match TRBD1. J gave up 7 bases and V 4 bases, and 8 bases lay outside the gene matches. CDR3 size: 15 residues. Germline V gives CDR1 SGHRS, CDR2 YFSETQ. In DNA, the CDR3 is TGCGCCAGCAGCCGAGGGACAGGGCGCGGCGGGGAGCTGTTTTTT. It yields the protein CASSRGTGRGGELFF.

This clone was seen a few times. V usage is TRBV7-3 and J usage is TRBJ1-2; no definite D call. The V end lost 4 bases, the J end lost 7 bases, and 13 bases lay between the germline ends. Germline CDR1 is SGHTA and CDR2 is FQGTGA. This CDR3 spans 13 amino acids. CDR3 residues: CASSSTGKAGYTF. DNA for the CDR3: TGTGCCAGCAGCTCCACCGGGAAGGCTGGCTACACCTTC.

The chain is built from TRBV4-3 and TRBJ2-1; 8 bases are a match to TRBD1. The CDR3 contains 19 residues. The germline V gene encodes CDR1 LGHNA and CDR2 YSLEER. Trimming cost V 3 bases and J 6 bases; bases outside gene matches: 19. CDR3 in amino acids: CASSQVDRGISIGGNEQFF. As DNA, the CDR3 is TGCGCCAGCAGCCAGGTTGACAGGGGTATATCAATCGGGGGCAATGAGCAGTTCTTC.

The rearrangement links TRBV19 to TRBJ1-6; TRBD1 aligns across 8 bases. Trimming at V came to 3 bases and at J to 6 bases, leaving 1 base not matched to a gene. Germline values: CDR1 LNHDA, CDR2 SQIVND (reference sequence). This CDR3 is built from 14 residues. This CDR3 reads CASSIGQGNSPLHF. The CDR3 DNA sequence: TGTGCCAGTAGTATCGGACAGGGTAATTCACCCCTCCACTTT.

The chain is built from TRBV18 and TRBJ1-1; 7 bases align to TRBD1. The CDR3 loop spans 15 amino acids. The germline V gene encodes CDR1 KGHSH and CDR2 LQKENI. V shed 3 bases and J 5 bases; nucleotides not matched to a gene: 9. CDR3 coding DNA: TGTGCCAGCTCACCTATGATCCAGGGGGAAACTGAAGCTTTCTTT. Protein product: CASSPMIQGETEAFF.

This chain joins TRBV4-1 and TRBJ1-1; TRBD1 might be the D (6 bases). CDR3 length: 18 amino acids. Germline V gene sequence: CDR1 MGHRA, CDR2 YSYEKL. Trimming stripped 1 base from V and 4 bases from J, with 22 bases between. The CDR3: CASSQASSALRGGTEAFF. The CDR3 DNA follows: TGCGCCAGCAGCCAAGCTTCTTCGGCTCTCAGGGGTGGCACTGAAGCTTTCTTT.

This sequence joins TRBV6-5 and TRBJ1-2; tentative D call: TRBD1 (5 bases). The CDR3 length is 13 residues. Germline V gene data show CDR1 as MNHEY and CDR2 as SVGAGI. V lost 5 bases to trimming and J lost 8 bases, with 15 bases between them. In nucleotides, the CDR3 is TGTGCCAGCAGTAACCAGGGTCCGGGCGGCTACACCTTC. Translated: CASSNQGPGGYTF.

The V call is TRBV11-2, the J call TRBJ2-1; D gene unclear. The V gene lost 0 bases and the J gene lost 0 bases, with 6 bases spanning the gap. The CDR3 covers 15 residues. The germline gives CDR1 SGHAT, CDR2 FQNNGV. The CDR3 sequence: CASSLDQASYNEQFF. The CDR3 DNA reads TGTGCCAGCAGCTTAGATCAAGCCTCCTACAATGAGCAGTTCTTC.